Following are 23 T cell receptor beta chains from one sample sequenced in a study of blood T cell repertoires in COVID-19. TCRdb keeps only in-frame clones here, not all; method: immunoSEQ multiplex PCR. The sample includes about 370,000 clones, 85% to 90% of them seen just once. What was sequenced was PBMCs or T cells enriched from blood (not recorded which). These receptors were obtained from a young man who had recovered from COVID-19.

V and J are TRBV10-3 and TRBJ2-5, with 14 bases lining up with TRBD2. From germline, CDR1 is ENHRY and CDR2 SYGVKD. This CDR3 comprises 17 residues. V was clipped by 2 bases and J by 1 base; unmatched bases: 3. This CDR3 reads CAISERLAGGPQETQYF. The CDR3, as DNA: TGTGCCATCAGTGAGAGACTAGCGGGGGGGCCCCAAGAGACCCAGTACTTC.

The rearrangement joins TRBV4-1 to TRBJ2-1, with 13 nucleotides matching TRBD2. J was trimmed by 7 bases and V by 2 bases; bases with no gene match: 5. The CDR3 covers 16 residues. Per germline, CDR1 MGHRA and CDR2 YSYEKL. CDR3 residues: CASSQPTSGRGNEQFF. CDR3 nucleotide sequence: TGCGCCAGCAGCCAACCTACTAGCGGGAGGGGGAATGAGCAGTTCTTC.

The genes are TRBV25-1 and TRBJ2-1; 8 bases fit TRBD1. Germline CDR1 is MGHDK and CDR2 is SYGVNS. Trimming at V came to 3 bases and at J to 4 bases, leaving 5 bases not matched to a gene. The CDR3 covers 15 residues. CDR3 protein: CASSDLGQGYNEQFF. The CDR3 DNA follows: TGTGCCAGCAGTGATTTAGGACAGGGATACAATGAGCAGTTCTTC.

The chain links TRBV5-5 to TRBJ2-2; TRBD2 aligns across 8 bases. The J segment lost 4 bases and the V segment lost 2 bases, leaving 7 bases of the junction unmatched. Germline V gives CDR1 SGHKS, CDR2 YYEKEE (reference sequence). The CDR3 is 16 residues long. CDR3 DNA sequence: TGTGCCAGCAGCTTTGATACGGGGGGGGTCACCGGGGAGCTGTTTTTT. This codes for CASSFDTGGVTGELFF.

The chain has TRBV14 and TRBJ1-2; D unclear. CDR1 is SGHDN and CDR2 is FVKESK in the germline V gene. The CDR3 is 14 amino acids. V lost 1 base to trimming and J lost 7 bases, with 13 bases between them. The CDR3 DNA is TGTGCCAGCAGCCAAGTTTCGGGGTCGGGTGGCTACACCTTC. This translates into CASSQVSGSGGYTF.

CDR3 bases: TGTGCCATCAGTGATCTAGGCAATGAGCAGTTCTTC. Its translation: CAISDLGNEQFF. The gene calls are TRBV10-3 and TRBJ2-1; D gene ambiguous. The CDR3 length is 12 residues. Germline V gene lookup returns CDR1 ENHRY and CDR2 SYGVKD. The V and J ends lost 3 bases and 6 bases respectively, with 6 bases between them.

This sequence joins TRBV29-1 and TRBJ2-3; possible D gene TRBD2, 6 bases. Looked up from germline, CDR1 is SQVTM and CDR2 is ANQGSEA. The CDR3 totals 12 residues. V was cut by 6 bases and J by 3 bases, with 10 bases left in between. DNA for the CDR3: TGCAGCGTGGCGGAGGGAACAGATACGCAGTATTTT. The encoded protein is CSVAEGTDTQYF.

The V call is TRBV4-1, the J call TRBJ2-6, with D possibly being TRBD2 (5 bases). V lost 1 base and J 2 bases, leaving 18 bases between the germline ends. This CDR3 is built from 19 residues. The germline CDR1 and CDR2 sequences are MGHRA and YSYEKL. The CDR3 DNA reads TGCGCCAGCAGCCAAGGTCTTCGGGGTAGACTAACTGGGGCCAACGTCCTGACTTTC. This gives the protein CASSQGLRGRLTGANVLTF.

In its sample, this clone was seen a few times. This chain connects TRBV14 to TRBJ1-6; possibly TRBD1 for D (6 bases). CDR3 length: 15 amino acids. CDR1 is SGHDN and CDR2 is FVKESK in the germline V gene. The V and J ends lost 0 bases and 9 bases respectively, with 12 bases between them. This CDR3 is CASSQDRPGVSPLHF. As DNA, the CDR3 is TGTGCCAGCAGCCAAGATCGGCCAGGGGTTTCACCCCTCCACTTT.

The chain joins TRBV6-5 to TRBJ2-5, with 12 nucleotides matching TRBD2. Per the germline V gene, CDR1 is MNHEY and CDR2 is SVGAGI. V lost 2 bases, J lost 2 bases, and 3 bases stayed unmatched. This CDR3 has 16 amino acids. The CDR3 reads CASSYGLAGSQETQYF. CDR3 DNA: TGTGCCAGCAGTTACGGACTAGCGGGATCTCAAGAGACCCAGTACTTC.

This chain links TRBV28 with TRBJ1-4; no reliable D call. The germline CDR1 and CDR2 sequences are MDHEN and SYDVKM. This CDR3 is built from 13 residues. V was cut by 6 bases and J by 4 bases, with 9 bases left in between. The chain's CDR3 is CASRINNNEKLFF. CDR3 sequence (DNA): TGTGCCAGCAGAATAAACAATAATGAAAAACTGTTTTTT.

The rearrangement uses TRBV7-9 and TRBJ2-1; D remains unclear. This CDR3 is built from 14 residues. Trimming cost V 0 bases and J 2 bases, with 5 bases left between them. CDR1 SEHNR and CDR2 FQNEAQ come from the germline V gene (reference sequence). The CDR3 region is CASSLAPTYNEQFF. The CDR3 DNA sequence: TGTGCCAGCAGCTTAGCTCCCACCTACAATGAGCAGTTCTTC.

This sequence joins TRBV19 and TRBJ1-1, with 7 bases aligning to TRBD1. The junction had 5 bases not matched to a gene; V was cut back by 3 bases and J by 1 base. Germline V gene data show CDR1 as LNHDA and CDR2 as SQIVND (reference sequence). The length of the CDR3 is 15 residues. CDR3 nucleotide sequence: TGTGCCAGTAGTATGGACAGGCGATGGAACACTGAAGCTTTCTTT. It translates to CASSMDRRWNTEAFF.

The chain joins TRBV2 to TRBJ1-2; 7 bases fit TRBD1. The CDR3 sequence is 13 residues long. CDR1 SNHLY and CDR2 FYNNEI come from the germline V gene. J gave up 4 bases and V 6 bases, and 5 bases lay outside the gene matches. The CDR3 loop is CASRDAGGYGYTF. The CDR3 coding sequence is TGTGCCAGCAGGGATGCAGGGGGCTATGGCTACACCTTC.

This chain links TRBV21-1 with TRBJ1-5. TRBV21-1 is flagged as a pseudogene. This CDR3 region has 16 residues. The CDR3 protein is CASLARSPPIRQPQHF. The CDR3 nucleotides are TGTGCCTCCCTCGCTCGGTCACCACCAATACGTCAGCCCCAGCATTTT.

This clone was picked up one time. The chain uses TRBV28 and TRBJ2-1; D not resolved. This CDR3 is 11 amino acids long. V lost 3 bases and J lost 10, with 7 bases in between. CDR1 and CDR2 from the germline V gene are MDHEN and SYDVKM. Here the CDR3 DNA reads TGTGCCAGCAGTTTCCTCACAGAGCAGTTCTTC. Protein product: CASSFLTEQFF.

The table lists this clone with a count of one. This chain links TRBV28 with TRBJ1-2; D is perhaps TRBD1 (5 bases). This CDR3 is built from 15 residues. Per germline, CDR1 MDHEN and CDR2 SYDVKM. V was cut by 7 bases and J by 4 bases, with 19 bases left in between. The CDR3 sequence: CASTLGYWQGYGYTF. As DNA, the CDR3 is TGTGCCAGCACTCTTGGATATTGGCAGGGCTATGGCTACACCTTC.

The CDR3: CASSSAGGQQFF. DNA of the CDR3: TGTGCCAGCAGTTCAGCGGGAGGGCAGCAGTTCTTC. The chain combines TRBV6-2 or TRBV6-3 with TRBJ2-1; 10 bases match TRBD2. Germline-derived CDR1 and CDR2 are MNHEY and SVGEGT. The CDR3 sequence is 12 residues long. V was clipped by 4 bases and J by 11 bases; unmatched bases: 2.

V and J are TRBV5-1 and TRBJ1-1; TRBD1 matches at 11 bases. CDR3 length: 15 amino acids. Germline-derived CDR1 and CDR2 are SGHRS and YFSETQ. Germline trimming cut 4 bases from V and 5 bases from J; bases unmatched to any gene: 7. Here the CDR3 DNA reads TGCGCCAGCAGCCATACCGGGACAGGGGGGACTGAAGCTTTCTTT. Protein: CASSHTGTGGTEAFF.

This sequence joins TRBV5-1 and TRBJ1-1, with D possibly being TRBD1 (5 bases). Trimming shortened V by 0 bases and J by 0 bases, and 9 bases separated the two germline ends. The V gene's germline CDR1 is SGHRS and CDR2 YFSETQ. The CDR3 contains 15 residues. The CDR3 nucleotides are TGCGCCAGCAGCTTGGGACAGATTATGAACACTGAAGCTTTCTTT. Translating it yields CASSLGQIMNTEAFF.

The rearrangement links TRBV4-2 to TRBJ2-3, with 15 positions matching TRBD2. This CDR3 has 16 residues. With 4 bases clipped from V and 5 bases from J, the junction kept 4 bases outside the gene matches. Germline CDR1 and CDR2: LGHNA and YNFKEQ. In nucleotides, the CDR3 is TGTGCCAGCAGCCTCGGACTAGCGGGGGGGAAAGATACGCAGTATTTT. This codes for CASSLGLAGGKDTQYF.

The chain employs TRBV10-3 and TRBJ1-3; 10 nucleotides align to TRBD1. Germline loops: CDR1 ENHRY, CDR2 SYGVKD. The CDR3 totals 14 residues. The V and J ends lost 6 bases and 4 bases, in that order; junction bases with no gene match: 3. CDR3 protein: CAISGTGEGNTIYF. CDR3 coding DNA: TGTGCCATCAGCGGGACAGGGGAAGGAAACACCATATATTTT.

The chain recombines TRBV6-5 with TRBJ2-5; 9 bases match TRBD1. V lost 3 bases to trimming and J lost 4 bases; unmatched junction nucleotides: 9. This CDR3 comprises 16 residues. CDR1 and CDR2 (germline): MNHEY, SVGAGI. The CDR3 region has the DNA TGTGCCAGCAGTTATACTCCTAACAGGGGGCGAGAGACCCAGTACTTC. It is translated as CASSYTPNRGRETQYF.